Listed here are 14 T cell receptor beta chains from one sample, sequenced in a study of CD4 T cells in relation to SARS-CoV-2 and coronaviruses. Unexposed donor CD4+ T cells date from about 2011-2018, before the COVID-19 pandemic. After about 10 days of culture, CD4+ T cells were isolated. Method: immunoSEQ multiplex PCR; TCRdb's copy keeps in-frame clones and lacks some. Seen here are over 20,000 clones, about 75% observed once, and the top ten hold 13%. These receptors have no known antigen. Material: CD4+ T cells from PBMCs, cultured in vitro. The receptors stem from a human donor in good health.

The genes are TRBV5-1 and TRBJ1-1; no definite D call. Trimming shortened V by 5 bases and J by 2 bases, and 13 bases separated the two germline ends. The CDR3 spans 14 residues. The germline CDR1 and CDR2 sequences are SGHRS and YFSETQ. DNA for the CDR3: TGCGCCAGCAGAGAGAGGGTGGGAAACACTGAAGCTTTCTTT. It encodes CASRERVGNTEAFF.

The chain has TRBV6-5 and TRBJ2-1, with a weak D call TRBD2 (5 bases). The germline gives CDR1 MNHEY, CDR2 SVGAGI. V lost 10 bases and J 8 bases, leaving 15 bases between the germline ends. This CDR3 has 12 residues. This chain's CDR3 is CATRGPIDEQFF. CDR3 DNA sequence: TGTGCCACCCGCGGGCCGATTGATGAGCAGTTCTTC.

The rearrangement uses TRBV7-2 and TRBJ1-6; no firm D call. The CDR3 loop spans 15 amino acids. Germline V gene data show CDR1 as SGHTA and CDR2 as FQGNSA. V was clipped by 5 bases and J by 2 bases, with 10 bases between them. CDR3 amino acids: CASSPPGAYNSPLHF. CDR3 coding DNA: TGTGCCAGCAGCCCCCCGGGTGCCTATAATTCACCCCTCCACTTT.

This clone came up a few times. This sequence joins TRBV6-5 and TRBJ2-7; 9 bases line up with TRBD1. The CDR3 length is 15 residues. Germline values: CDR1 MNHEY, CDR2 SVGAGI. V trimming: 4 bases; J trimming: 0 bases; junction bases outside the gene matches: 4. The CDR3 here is CASSSGTGSSYEQYF. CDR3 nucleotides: TGTGCCAGCAGTTCCGGGACAGGGAGCTCCTACGAGCAGTACTTC.

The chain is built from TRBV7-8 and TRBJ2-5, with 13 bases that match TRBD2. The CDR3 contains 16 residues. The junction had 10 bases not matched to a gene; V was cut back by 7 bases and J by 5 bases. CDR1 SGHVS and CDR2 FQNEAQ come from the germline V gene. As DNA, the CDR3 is TGTGCCAGCACCCCCTATTCGACTAGCGGGGGGGAGACCCAGTACTTC. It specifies CASTPYSTSGGETQYF.

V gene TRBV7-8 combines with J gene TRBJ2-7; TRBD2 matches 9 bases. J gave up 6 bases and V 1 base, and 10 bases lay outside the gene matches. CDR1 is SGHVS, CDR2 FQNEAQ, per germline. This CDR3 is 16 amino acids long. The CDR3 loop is CASSLVRASGAREQYF. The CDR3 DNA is TGTGCCAGCAGCTTAGTTCGGGCTAGCGGGGCCCGCGAGCAGTACTTC.

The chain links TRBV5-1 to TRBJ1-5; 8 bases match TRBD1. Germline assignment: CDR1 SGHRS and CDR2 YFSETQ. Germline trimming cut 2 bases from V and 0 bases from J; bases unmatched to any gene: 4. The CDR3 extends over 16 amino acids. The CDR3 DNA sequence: TGCGCCAGCAGCTTAACAGGGGGGTATAGCAATCAGCCCCAGCATTTT. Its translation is CASSLTGGYSNQPQHF.

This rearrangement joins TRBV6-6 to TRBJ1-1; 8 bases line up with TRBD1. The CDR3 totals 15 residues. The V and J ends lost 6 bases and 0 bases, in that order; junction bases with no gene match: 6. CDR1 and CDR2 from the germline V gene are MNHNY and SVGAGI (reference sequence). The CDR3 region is CASSGGQALNTEAFF. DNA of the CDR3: TGTGCCAGCAGCGGGGGACAGGCCCTGAACACTGAAGCTTTCTTT.

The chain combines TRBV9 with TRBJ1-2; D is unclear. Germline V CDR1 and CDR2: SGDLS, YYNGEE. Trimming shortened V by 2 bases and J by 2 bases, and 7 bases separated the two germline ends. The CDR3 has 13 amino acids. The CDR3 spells CASSVWQNYGYTF. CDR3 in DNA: TGTGCCAGCAGCGTTTGGCAAAACTATGGCTACACCTTC.

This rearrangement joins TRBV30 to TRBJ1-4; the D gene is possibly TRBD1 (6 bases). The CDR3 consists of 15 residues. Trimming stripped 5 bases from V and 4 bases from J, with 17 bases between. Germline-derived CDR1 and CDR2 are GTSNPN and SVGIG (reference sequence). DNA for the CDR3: TGTGCCTGGGGCCGGGGGGGGGCCCTTAATGAAAAACTGTTTTTT. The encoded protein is CAWGRGGALNEKLFF. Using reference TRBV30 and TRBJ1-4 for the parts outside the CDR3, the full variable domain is SQTIHQWPATLVQPVGSPLSLECTVEGTSNPNLYWYRQAAGRGLQLLFYSVGIGQISSEVPQNLSASRPQDRQFILSSKKLLLSDSGFYLCAWGRGGALNEKLFFGSGTQLSVL.

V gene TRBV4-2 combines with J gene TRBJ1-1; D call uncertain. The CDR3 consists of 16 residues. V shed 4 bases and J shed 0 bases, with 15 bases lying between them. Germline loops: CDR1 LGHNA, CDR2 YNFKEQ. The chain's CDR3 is CASSPGGKAMNTEAFF. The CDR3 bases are TGTGCCAGCAGCCCTGGAGGGAAGGCCATGAACACTGAAGCTTTCTTT.

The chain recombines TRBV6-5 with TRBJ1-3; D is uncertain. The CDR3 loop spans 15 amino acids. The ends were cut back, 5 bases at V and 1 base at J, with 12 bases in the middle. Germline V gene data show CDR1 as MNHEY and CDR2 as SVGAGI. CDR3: CASSTYGGSGNTIYF. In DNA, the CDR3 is TGTGCCAGCAGTACGTATGGAGGATCTGGAAACACCATATATTTT.

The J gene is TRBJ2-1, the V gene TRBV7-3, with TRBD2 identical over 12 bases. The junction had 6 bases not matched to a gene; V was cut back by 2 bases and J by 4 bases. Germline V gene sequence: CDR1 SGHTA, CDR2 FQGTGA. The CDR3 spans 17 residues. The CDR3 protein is CASSLAGTSGLYNEQFF. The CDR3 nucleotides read TGTGCCAGCAGCTTAGCGGGGACTAGCGGGCTTTACAATGAGCAGTTCTTC.

CDR3 loop: CASMLGGASEKLFF. The CDR3 DNA reads TGTGCCAGCATGCTAGGGGGCGCGAGTGAAAAACTGTTTTTT. The V gene is TRBV6-5, the J gene TRBJ1-4, with TRBD1 matching over 7 bases. The CDR3 consists of 14 residues. In germline, CDR1 is MNHEY, CDR2 SVGAGI. Trimming removed 7 bases from V and 7 bases from J; junction bases left unmatched: 9.